This TCR beta chain was recovered during a study of cytomegalovirus exposure and HLA in healthy donors (dated by TCRdb to the late 2010s). General notes on the study: An earlier analysis of roughly 570 of the donors reported 250 to 300 Gb of sequence data and about 120 million unique TCR beta sequences obtained from around 180 million T cells. An early release covering approximately 600 HLA-typed donors comprised approximately 290 gigabases of sequencing data and tens of millions of unique TCR sequences. Of the 300 to 500 genotyped donors, 75% to 85% were placed in the genetic ancestry cluster associated with self-reported Caucasian donors. The study aimed to test whether cataloging public T cell receptors could reveal signatures of past pathogen exposure. The study used immunosequencing to profile the T cell repertoires of approximately 630 subjects and linked those repertoires to cytomegalovirus serostatus. A separate validation cohort of 90 to 150 different subjects was used in addition to the roughly 670-subject first cohort. The study combined high-throughput TCR immunosequencing, statistical association of individual TCRs with disease status, and machine learning to predict cytomegalovirus infection status. A later analysis re-examined previously published TCR beta repertoires from hundreds of donors and added high-resolution HLA genotyping to investigate patterns of TCR occurrence. In the later analysis, no new phenotypic data were used to find candidate immune exposures; instead, reliance was placed on TCR beta sequences and their occurrence across donors. An earlier analysis of more than 450 of the donors used high-throughput TCR beta sequencing to judge whether each TCR beta V gene segment behaved as functional or pseudogenic. Alongside the repertoire data, information on donor age, sex, ethnicity and CMV serostatus was compiled. A later genetic analysis used genome-wide SNP genotypes for about 65% of the 666 donors, treating that subset as a discovery cohort. Every repertoire in the discovery cohort had been generated on one and the same sequencing platform. Both class I and class II loci were covered by HLA typing, at four-digit resolution. The number of typed donors differed by locus: about 620-630 for A, B, C, DRB1 and DQB1; 500 to 550 for DQA1; fewer than 610 for DPA1; and roughly 490 for DPB1. A few DR-DQ haplotypes were handled as single units for association and clustering because linkage in the cohort was strong. Among 398 genotyped donors of the cohort, an average of around 250,000 unique TCR beta nucleotide sequences was sequenced per donor, of which 15% to 20% were non-productive.

Comments on this clone: No antigen is known for it. The sample holds no much larger clone one base away, and base qualities are not on file.

The CDR3 runs 15 residues from the cysteine to the phenylalanine. The only DNA kept is the CDR3, 45 bases in frame from the first base. Trimming costs V 2 bases and J 5 bases, and their ends lie 15 bases apart. The germline V gene (reference sequence) sets CDR1 to SGHKS and CDR2 to YYEKEE. Receptors were amplified or captured by the immunoSEQ multiplex PCR assay. For the multiplex PCR, a mixture combining 60 forward primers for TCR Vbeta segments and 13 reverse primers for TCR Jbeta segments was used. Amplification of the CDR3 region of rearranged TCR beta genes was performed with a multiplex PCR assay on genomic DNA. The amplified TCR beta libraries were sequenced on the Illumina HiSeq System as 87-base-pair reads. The authors' analysis ran thus. In a later analysis, tens of millions of unique TCR beta chains were counted across the 650 to 700 repertoires, and about 10 million of these chains were shared by at least two donors. Raw reads were error-corrected and collapsed into unique sequences by a nearest-neighbor algorithm in which closely related sequences were merged to remove PCR and sequencing errors. To assign V, D and J gene segments, CDR3 sequences were aligned to IMGT reference sequences. Each retained sequence needed at least a six-nucleotide match to both a V gene segment and a J gene segment. A rearrangement counted as productive if the CDR3 had no stop codons and remained in frame with V and J, and every other rearrangement counted as non-productive. CDR3 was defined by IMGT convention, running from the second conserved V-encoded cysteine to the conserved J-encoded phenylalanine. In an earlier analysis of 587 of the donors, sequences lacking an unambiguous match to a single V gene segment were excluded. In an earlier analysis of around 600 of the donors, V segments were called functional above 56.7% productive rearrangements and were called segregating when the between-donor standard deviation exceeded 5%. A statistical classification framework was built to diagnose cytomegalovirus status from the catalog of TCR beta chain sequences. In a later analysis, V and J genes were assigned by comparing TCR nucleotide sequences against IMGT/GENE-DB human TR gene sequences. In a later analysis, CDR3 sequences and most-parsimonious VDJ recombination scenarios were assigned using the TCRdist pipeline. In a later analysis, every TCR beta chain was defined by the combination of its CDR3 amino acid sequence and its V-gene family, and reads without a unique V-gene family were dropped. A later analysis removed 592 highly shared, low-generation-probability nucleotide sequences to deal with suspected cross-contamination and a sequencing artifact. A later analysis calculated a clonal expansion index for each public chain from normalized within-repertoire ranks of inferred template counts. A later analysis computed generation probabilities with a VDJ recombination model fitted to out-of-frame rearrangements, and checked the results against IGoR. In a later analysis, TCR-TCR, TCR-HLA and TCR-CMV co-occurrence was scored with hypergeometric tests, and a repertoire-size bias correction was applied to TCR pairs. A later analysis estimated false discovery rates by permuting HLA or CMV assignments 20 times. In a later analysis, co-occurring TCRs were grouped using DBSCAN, with TCRdist sequence similarity added in when clustering inside HLA-allele-positive subsets. Repertoires with fewer than 30,000 or more than 120,000 public chains were left out of co-occurrence clustering, as were five repertoires with anomalous nucleotide sharing. As stored in TCRdb, this immuneACCESS dataset retains in-frame rearrangements with V and J assigned. A fraction of the clones does not appear; measured against another copy, unresolved V genes explain less than half of the discrepancy, and the remainder lacks a known reason. The V and J calls and the clone size are those of that table, but D and trimming were determined from the DNA. This sample has 95,000 to 110,000 clones in its table, and 60% to 80% of those were observed once. The top ten clonotypes cover roughly 6% of the sample.

In total, over 600 healthy bone marrow donors made up the cohort. All cohort members were sampled while nominally healthy, although unrecorded immune exposures were likely present. The donor was CMV seropositive and belonged to the group of 250 to 300 seropositive cohort members. A peripheral blood sample was provided by each donor, and peripheral blood mononuclear cells were used for TCR beta sequencing. Genomic DNA extraction from the blood cell samples was performed with the Qiagen DNeasy Blood Extraction Kit. What the work shows at the level of the full study, not this receptor alone: In a later analysis, most CMV-associated TCR beta chains were found to appear HLA-restricted, with HLA associations seemingly driven largely by CMV exposure. An association between a missense DCLRE1C variant and V-gene and J-gene trimming of TCR beta chains was found in a later genetic analysis and replicated in an independent cohort. Immune exposure information for the cohort was limited to CMV serostatus. Compared with the roughly 700-donor mean, donors in an Asian-associated ancestry cluster had fewer N-insertions in productive TCRs, according to a later genetic analysis. In the study, roughly 160 TCR beta chains were listed as associated with cytomegalovirus. A cluster of highly shared sequence variants was judged likely to represent a technical artifact of the sequencing pipeline. In this cohort, only TCR beta chains were sequenced, and detectable features were limited by the absence of alpha or paired-chain data. The classifier was reported to diagnose cytomegalovirus status with high specificity and sensitivity in both the original cohort and the validation cohort. Because HLA typing was missing for some donors at each locus, association tests included only the typed subset. In a later analysis, TCR association rates were found to vary across HLA loci, with the most associated TCRs seen for DRB1 alleles and the fewest for HLA-C alleles. Roughly uniform sequencing depth across donors was assumed in presence/absence analyses, although this assumption may not hold. Because counts were too low, 15 or so rarely observed V segments, including chromosome 9 orphons, were excluded from the earlier analysis of 587 of the donors. Three of the identified cytomegalovirus-associated TCR beta chains were confirmed in vitro to be specific for cytomegalovirus antigens. Linkage disequilibrium might explain the correlated functional status among segregating V segments, but an unknown experimental factor could not be ruled out. Specific HLA alleles were associated with 15,000 to 20,000 TCR beta sequences at a false discovery rate of 0.05 in a later analysis. In an earlier analysis of approximately 590 of the donors, most TCR beta V segments appeared in productive rearrangements about 90% or about 30% of the time, broadly matching IMGT annotations. Several of the top co-occurrence clusters appeared to be linked to parvovirus B19, influenza, CMV and Epstein-Barr virus, according to a later analysis. Some IMGT-functional V segments, including TRBV6-2 and TRBV6-3, could not be distinguished by the 87-base-pair reads and were therefore excluded. Strong co-occurrence of HLA alleles, especially DR and DQ, made assigning TCR associations to individual alleles difficult. According to the authors, the approach could potentially be generalized to other disease states and immunological phenotypes. A further reported finding was that TCR beta sequences accurately predicted the HLA-A and HLA-B alleles for most subjects in the first cohort. In a later analysis, HLA-associated TCR beta chains were found to be more clonally expanded and to have lower generation probabilities than equally common non-associated chains. Across donors, most TCR sequences were observed very rarely, whereas some public TCRs were present in many individuals.

The sequence came from a man between 60 and 70 years old in good health and CMV-seropositive. Sequenced: PBMCs. Recombination connected TRBV5-5 to TRBJ2-3; the D gene is perhaps TRBD1, on 6 matching bases. The CDR3 protein sequence reads: CASSLAPTGQDTQYF. The nucleotide sequence is TGTGCCAGCAGCTTAGCCCCAACGGGACAAGATACGCAGTATTTT. The full variable domain, with segments outside the CDR3 supplied by the reference TRBV5-5 and TRBJ2-3 proteins, appears as DAGVTQSPTHLIKTRGQQVTLRCSPISGHKSVSWYQQVLGQGPQFIFQYYEKEERGRGNFPDRFSARQFPNYSSELNVNALLLGDSALYLCASSLAPTGQDTQYFGPGTRLTVL.